This TCR beta chain was sequenced for a study of OX40 agonist ivuxolimab in advanced cancers. TCRdb's copy holds only in-frame clones and misses some; the assay was immunoSEQ multiplex PCR. Seen here are 75,000 to 95,000 clones, about 87% observed once, and the top ten hold less than 3%. The material was CD4+ or CD8+ T cells sorted from blood, obtained in a trial of the OX40 agonist ivuxolimab. The source of this sequence is an adult with an advanced solid tumor such as melanoma, head and neck, liver or kidney cancer.

This CDR3 is CASSVGVIPNNSPLHF. DNA for the CDR3: TGTGCCAGCAGCGTGGGGGTTATCCCGAATAATTCACCCCTCCACTTT. The chain couples TRBV11-1 to TRBJ1-6, with D tentatively TRBD1 (5 bases). The CDR3 is 16 amino acids. The ends were cut back, 5 bases at V and 5 bases at J, with 16 bases in the middle. CDR1 and CDR2 from the germline V gene are SGHAT and FQDESV (reference sequence).